The entry that follows covers one T cell receptor beta chain sequence. No antigen is known for it. No much larger clonotype is one base removed from it; base qualities were not supplied. What the time point label conveys for this sample: about 28 days (+/-7) after the second vaccine dose. AZD1222 recipients whose second dose came at about 4 weeks and those whose second dose came at about 12 weeks were combined into one group, since spike-specific TCR depth and breadth did not differ between the two schedules. Samples from vaccinated people were obtained from the UK trials COV001 and COV002, which included a single-blind randomized controlled phase 2/3 trial of AZD1222 (ChAdOx1 nCoV-19) in healthy adults. Trial participant PBMC samples were collected at day 0 and day 28 after the second dose for TCRbeta chain sequencing. The CDR3 regions of human TCRbeta chains were subjected to immunosequencing. The source study handled its data this way. TCRs in the repertoires were compared against a reference library of SARS-CoV-2-specific TCRs that had been generated with the MIRA antigen-specificity platform. Breadth was defined as the fraction of unique TCRs that were SARS-CoV-2-associated, and depth was defined as the fraction of total T cells that were SARS-CoV-2-associated. Using the MIRA data, every spike-specific TCR was mapped to the spike region that the TCR reacted to and assigned to either a CD4 or a CD8 class. Log10-transformed breadth and depth values were compared by one-way ANOVA with Sidak's multiple comparisons tests. As stored in TCRdb, this immuneACCESS dataset retains in-frame rearrangements with V and J assigned. A fraction of the clones does not appear; measured against another copy, unresolved V genes explain less than half of the discrepancy, and the remainder lacks a known reason. That table gives V, J and clone size, and the DNA gave D and trimming. Recorded for this sample are 85,000 to 95,000 clones; roughly 90% of them occurred a single time. The biggest ten clones account for just over 5.5% of the sample.

This entry belongs to a study of T cell responses to AZD1222 COVID-19 vaccine (dated by TCRdb to the early 2020s). For the study in its entirety: A total of 230 to 250 trial participants underwent TCR sequencing, of whom roughly 210 received two doses of AZD1222 and roughly 25 received two doses of the MenACWY control vaccine. Trial participants were enrolled by age into subgroups of 18-55, 56-69 and 70-plus years, and 148, 28 and 57 TCR-sequenced participants, respectively, were included in these subgroups. Broad study findings and their caveats: Participants were mostly white British and included more females than males, and it was suggested by the authors that clonal diversity may have been underestimated. Conclusions about previously exposed vaccinees were limited because only a handful of AZD1222 recipients were SARS-CoV-2 seropositive at baseline. No day 14 peak-response samples were available, so repertoires were characterized only after the peak T cell response. Reportedly, almost half of the unique spike-specific TCRs recognized epitopes lying outside the regions that are mutated in the B.1.351 and B.1.1.7 variants. The 56-69-year group was small, and its depth increase did not reach significance, likely because of low power. Vaccine-associated CD4 TCRs spanned the whole spike protein, with dominant responses in regions 160-218 and 743-854. Spike-specific TCR breadth and depth rose significantly after two AZD1222 doses compared with day 0 and with MenACWY recipients.

The CDR3, from cysteine to phenylalanine, totals 15 residues. Just CDR3 DNA is preserved here, 45 bases in frame from base 1. The germline ends are 13 bases apart after V is trimmed by 4 bases and J by 0 bases. CDR1 is given as MGHRA and CDR2 as YSYEKL, both from the germline V gene. The source was peripheral blood, collected 28 days after the second AZD1222 dose. The V and J genes are TRBV4-1 and TRBJ2-7; D gene: possibly TRBD2, on 6 matching bases. This TCR was recovered from an adult who received the AZD1222 COVID-19 vaccine. The CDR3 protein: CASSPGVSSSYEQYF. The DNA sequence is TGCGCCAGCAGCCCGGGGGTGAGTAGCTCCTACGAGCAGTACTTC.